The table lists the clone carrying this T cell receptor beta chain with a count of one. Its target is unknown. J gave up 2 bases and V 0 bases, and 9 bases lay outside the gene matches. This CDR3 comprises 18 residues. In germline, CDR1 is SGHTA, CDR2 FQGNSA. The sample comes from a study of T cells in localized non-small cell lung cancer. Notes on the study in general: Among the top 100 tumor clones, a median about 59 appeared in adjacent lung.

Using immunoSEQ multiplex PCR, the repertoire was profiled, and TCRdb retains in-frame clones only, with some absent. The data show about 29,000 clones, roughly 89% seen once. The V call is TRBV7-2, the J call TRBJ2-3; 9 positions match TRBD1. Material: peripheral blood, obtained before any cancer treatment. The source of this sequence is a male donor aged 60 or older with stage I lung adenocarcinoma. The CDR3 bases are TGTGCCAGCAGCTTAGCGTGGACAGGGGCAGGCGCCACAGATACGCAGTATTTT. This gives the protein CASSLAWTGAGATDTQYF. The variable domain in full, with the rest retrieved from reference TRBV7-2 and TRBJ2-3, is GAGVSQSPSNKVTEKGKDVELRCDPISGHTALYWYRQSLGQGLEFLIYFQGNSAPDKSGLPSDRFSAERTGGSVSTLTIQRTQQEDSAVYLCASSLAWTGAGATDTQYFGPGTRLTVL.